This T cell receptor (beta chain) is from a study of blood T cell repertoires in COVID-19. The data were produced by immunoSEQ multiplex PCR, yet TCRdb's version contains in-frame clones alone and is incomplete. In the table there are a few hundred thousand clones, around 80% of which are singletons. Germline CDR1 and CDR2: SGHTA and FQGTGA. The J segment lost 0 bases and the V segment lost 10 bases, leaving 9 bases of the junction unmatched. This CDR3 has 15 residues. Sequencing input: peripheral blood. The chain uses TRBV7-3 and TRBJ1-5; TRBD1 aligns across 7 bases. This sequence was found in a woman between 65 and 79 years old with acute or convalescent COVID-19. CDR3 bases: TGTGCCAACGACAGGGTCTTCGATAGCAATCAGCCCCAGCATTTT. This codes for CANDRVFDSNQPQHF.